This T cell receptor beta chain was captured by sequencing in a study of blood T cell repertoires in COVID-19. Looking at the study overall: Two consecutive negative NP/OP PCR tests, clearance, or resolved symptoms defined Cohort 3 recovery. T cells, B-cell-depleted T cells, or PBMCs provided the cDNA or gDNA that served as material.

This CDR3 contains 14 residues. CDR1 and CDR2 (germline): SGHTS, YDEGEE. V lost 8 bases, J lost 7 bases, and 13 bases stayed unmatched. Only in-frame clones appear in the TCRdb table, and some are missing; sequencing was by immunoSEQ multiplex PCR. The data show hundreds of thousands of clones, about 88% seen once. Grouping used clinical history reported by participants in a survey and questionnaire. The sample taken for sequencing was PBMCs or T cells enriched from blood (not recorded which). The origin of this receptor is a woman aged 55-69 years in a cohort exposed to, infected with or recovered from COVID-19 (not recorded which). The chain recombines TRBV5-8 with TRBJ2-7; 9 positions match TRBD2. The CDR3 spells CASRGGLAFREQYF. For the CDR3, the DNA is TGTGCCAGTCGTGGGGGACTAGCCTTCAGGGAGCAGTACTTC.